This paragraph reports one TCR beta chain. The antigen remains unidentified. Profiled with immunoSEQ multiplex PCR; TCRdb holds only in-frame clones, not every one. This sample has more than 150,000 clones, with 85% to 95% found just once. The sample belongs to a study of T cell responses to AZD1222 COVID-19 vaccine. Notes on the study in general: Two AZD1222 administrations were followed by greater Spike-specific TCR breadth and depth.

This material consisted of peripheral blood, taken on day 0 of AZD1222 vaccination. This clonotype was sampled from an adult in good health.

The CDR3 reads CASSLTGPTYEQYF. The DNA of the CDR3 is TGTGCCAGCAGCTTAACAGGACCAACCTACGAGCAGTACTTC. V and J are TRBV13 and TRBJ2-7, with TRBD1 as a possible D gene (5 bases). This CDR3 region has 14 residues. Trimming pared 2 bases from V and 2 bases from J, leaving 10 bases between. In germline, CDR1 is PRHDT, CDR2 FYEKMQ (reference sequence).